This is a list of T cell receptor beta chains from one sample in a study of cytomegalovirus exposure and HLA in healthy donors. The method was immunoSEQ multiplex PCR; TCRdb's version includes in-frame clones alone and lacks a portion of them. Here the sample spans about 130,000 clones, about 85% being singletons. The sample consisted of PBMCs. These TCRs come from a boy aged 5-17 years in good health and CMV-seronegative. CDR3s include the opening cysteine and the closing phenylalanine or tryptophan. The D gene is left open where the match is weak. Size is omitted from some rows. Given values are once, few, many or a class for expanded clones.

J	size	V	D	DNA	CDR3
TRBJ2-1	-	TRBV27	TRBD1	TGTGCCAGCAGTTTTGTTTCCGGGACAGGGGGCTTCAATGAGCAGTTCTTC	CASSFVSGTGGFNEQFF
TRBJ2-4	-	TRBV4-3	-	TGCGCCAGCAGCCAAGGGGCGAACTTAGCCAAAAACATTCAGTACTTC	CASSQGANLAKNIQYF
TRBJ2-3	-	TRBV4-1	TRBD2	TGCGCCAGCAGCCAAGATGGAGGACTAGCGGTAGATACGCAGTATTTT	CASSQDGGLAVDTQYF
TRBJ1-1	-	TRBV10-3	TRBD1	TGTGCCATCAGGGAAGGACAGGGCTCTGCTGAAGCTTTCTTT	CAIREGQGSAEAFF
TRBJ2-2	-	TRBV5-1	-	TGCGCCAGCAGCGAAGACGGGGGGGAGCTGTTTTTT	CASSEDGGELFF
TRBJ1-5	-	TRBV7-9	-	TGTGCCAGCAGCTTAGGTATCAATCAGCCCCAGCATTTT	CASSLGINQPQHF
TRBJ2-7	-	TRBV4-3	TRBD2	TGCGCCAGCAGCCAAAGATTAGCGGGAGTCTACGAGCAGTACTTC	CASSQRLAGVYEQYF
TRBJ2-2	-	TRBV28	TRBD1	TGTGCCAGCAGTTCCGGGACAGGGACTACCGGGGAGCTGTTTTTT	CASSSGTGTTGELFF
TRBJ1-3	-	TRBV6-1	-	TGTGCCAGCAGTCAGGTCGCTACACTTGGAAACACCATATATTTT	CASSQVATLGNTIYF
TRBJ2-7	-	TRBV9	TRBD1	TGTGCCAGCAGCGTAGAGGGGACAGCCCTCTACGAGCAGTACTTC	CASSVEGTALYEQYF
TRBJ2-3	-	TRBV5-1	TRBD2	TGCGCCAGCAGCTTTATTGGCGGGGGGCAAGATACGCAGTATTTT	CASSFIGGGQDTQYF
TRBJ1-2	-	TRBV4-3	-	TGCGCCAGCAGCCAAGGAGGAGTTAACTATGGCTACACCTTC	CASSQGGVNYGYTF
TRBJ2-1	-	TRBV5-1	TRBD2	TGCGCCAGCAGCCCGATAGCGGGAGGATACAATGAGCAGTTCTTC	CASSPIAGGYNEQFF
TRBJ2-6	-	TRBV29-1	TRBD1	TGCAGCGCGGGGACAGTAAAGAGCTCTGGGGCCAACGTCCTGACTTTC	CSAGTVKSSGANVLTF
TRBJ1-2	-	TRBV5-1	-	TGCGCCAGCAGCTCCGGGGGGAGTGGAGATGGCTACACCTTC	CASSSGGSGDGYTF
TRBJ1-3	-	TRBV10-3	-	TGTGCCACCGGGGGGCAGGGTGCTGGAAACACCATATATTTT	CATGGQGAGNTIYF
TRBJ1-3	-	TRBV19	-	TGTGCCAGTAGTATAGCCGCGGGGGCTGGTGGAAACACCATATATTTT	CASSIAAGAGGNTIYF
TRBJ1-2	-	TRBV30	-	TGTGCCTGGAGTGTTCCGGGGGGTGGCTACACCTTC	CAWSVPGGGYTF
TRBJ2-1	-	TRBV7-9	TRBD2	TGTGCCAGCAGCGAACGCCTAGCGGACTCCTACAATGAGCAGTTCTTC	CASSERLADSYNEQFF
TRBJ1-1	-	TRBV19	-	TGTGCCAGTACCACGCCAGAAGTAAACACTGAAGCTTTCTTT	CASTTPEVNTEAFF
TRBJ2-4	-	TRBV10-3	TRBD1	TGTGCCATCAGAGCCGGGACAGGGGTCCAAAACATTCAGTACTTC	CAIRAGTGVQNIQYF
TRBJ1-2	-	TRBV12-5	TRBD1	TGTGCTAGTGGTTTGGTTACAGGGGGGGTTAACTATGGCTACACCTTC	CASGLVTGGVNYGYTF
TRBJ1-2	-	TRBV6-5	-	TGTGCCAGCAGTTACCCAGGTTCTGGTGGCTACACCTTC	CASSYPGSGGYTF
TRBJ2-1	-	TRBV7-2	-	TGTGCCAGCAGCTTCGCTTCTAGGACTGGGAATGAGCAGTTCTTC	CASSFASRTGNEQFF
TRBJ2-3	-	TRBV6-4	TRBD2	TGTGCCAGCAGTGTTAGCGGGGGGGCCAGTACGCAGTATTTT	CASSVSGGASTQYF
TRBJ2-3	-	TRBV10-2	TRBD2	TGCGCCAGCAGTGAGTCGTTCCGAGCGGGGGGAGGGGATACGCAGTATTTT	CASSESFRAGGGDTQYF
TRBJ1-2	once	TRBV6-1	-	TGTGCCAGCAGTGCTGGGGGGTCGGACTATGGCTACACCTTC	CASSAGGSDYGYTF
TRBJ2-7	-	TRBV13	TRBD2	TGTGCCAGCAGCCAGGGACTAGCGGGATCGGGTGAGCAGTACTTC	CASSQGLAGSGEQYF
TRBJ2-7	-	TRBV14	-	TGTGCCAGCAGCCAAGATTGGGGCCTGGGCTACGAGCAGTACTTC	CASSQDWGLGYEQYF